One and the same sample provided the 27 T cell receptor beta chains below, sequenced in a study of T-cell reconstitution after alpha-beta-depleted transplantation in children. Unique molecular identifiers featured in how the TCRbeta library was prepared. TCRdb itself ran the PCR reads through MiXCR, one entry per CDR3 protein. In the table there are 450,000 to 600,000 distinct CDR3 sequences, 10% of which are singletons. Sequences were derived from PBMCs, sampled before TCRalphabeta/CD19-depleted stem cell transplant. These receptors all come from a child under 10 years old with inherited bone marrow failure, due to receive a stem cell transplant.

This clonotype has only a few counts. The chain has TRBV11-2 and TRBJ2-5; D may be TRBD2 (5 bases). Germline-derived CDR1 and CDR2 are SGHAT and FQNNGV. The CDR3 spans 16 residues. V was trimmed by 5 bases and J by 1 base, leaving 17 bases between them. The CDR3 sequence: CASSPKPTRPQETQYF. Written as DNA, the CDR3 is TGTGCCAGCAGCCCCAAGCCCACTAGACCCCAAGAGACCCAGTACTTC.

With respect to this clonotype: Possible read error: a much larger clone is one base away. The rearrangement joins TRBV4-1 to TRBJ2-7; TRBD2 might be the D (6 bases). This CDR3 comprises 15 residues. The germline V gene has CDR1 MGHRA and CDR2 YSYEKL. The CDR3 here is CASSQDSSGVYERYF. The CDR3 nucleotides are TGCGCCAGCAGCCAAGATTCATCGGGAGTCTACGAGCGGTACTTC.

The rearrangement joins TRBV12-3 or TRBV12-4 to TRBJ1-3; D not certain. Trimming cost V 5 bases and J 6 bases, with 17 bases left between them. This CDR3 region has 15 residues. This CDR3 reads CASSRPRVLVNTIYF. The CDR3 DNA is TGTGCCAGCAGTCGACCCCGGGTCTTAGTAAACACCATATATTTT.

This clonotype occurred many times. J is TRBJ2-1 and V is TRBV20-1; 11 positions agree with TRBD2. This CDR3 is 16 amino acids long. V was clipped by 5 bases and J by 2 bases; unmatched bases: 8. Germline V gene lookup returns CDR1 DFQATT and CDR2 SNEGSKA (reference sequence). The CDR3 spells CSAVGTSGLAYNEQFF. CDR3 sequence (DNA): TGCAGTGCTGTAGGGACTAGCGGATTAGCCTACAATGAGCAGTTCTTC.

This clonotype has a count of ten or more. The chain employs TRBV10-2 and TRBJ2-3, with D unclear. Germline V CDR1 and CDR2: WSHSY, SAAADI. CDR3 length: 12 amino acids. The V gene lost 6 bases and the J gene lost 5 bases, with 9 bases spanning the gap. CDR3 in DNA: TGCGCCAGCAGGCTGAATTTAGATACGCAGTATTTT. It specifies CASRLNLDTQYF.

This clonotype was seen a few times. The chain uses TRBV6-5 and TRBJ1-2; TRBD1 is a possible D gene (5 bases). This CDR3 is built from 13 residues. Trimming stripped 4 bases from V and 3 bases from J, with 9 bases between. In germline, CDR1 is MNHEY, CDR2 SVGAGI. CDR3 region: CASSWDPDYGYTF. The CDR3 region has the DNA TGTGCCAGCAGTTGGGACCCAGACTATGGCTACACCTTC.

This clonotype has a count of ten or more. J is TRBJ2-5 and V is TRBV28, with D possibly TRBD2 on 6 matching bases. The CDR3 totals 16 residues. V lost 4 bases and J lost 0, with 15 bases in between. In germline, CDR1 is MDHEN, CDR2 SYDVKM. The CDR3: CASSSFGGEDQETQYF. The DNA for the CDR3 is TGTGCCAGCAGTTCCTTCGGCGGGGAGGACCAAGAGACCCAGTACTTC.

This chain connects TRBV5-1 to TRBJ1-1, with D hard to call. V gave up 0 bases and J gave up 2 bases, with 11 bases separating them. The CDR3 contains 15 residues. The germline V gene has CDR1 SGHRS and CDR2 YFSETQ. For the CDR3, the DNA is TGCGCCAGCAGCTTGGGCGGCAGAGCCAACACTGAAGCTTTCTTT. It codes for CASSLGGRANTEAFF.

This chain uses TRBV12-3 or TRBV12-4 with TRBJ2-1; weak D call: TRBD2 (5 bases). The V end was cut by 5 bases, the J end by 7 bases, with 9 bases between. The CDR3 runs 12 residues. The CDR3 here is CASSPGFNEQFF. CDR3 nucleotides: TGTGCCAGCAGTCCGGGGTTTAATGAGCAGTTCTTC.

The sample holds many counts of this clonotype. The chain couples TRBV12-3 or TRBV12-4 to TRBJ2-2, with 7 bases that match TRBD2. The ends lost 0 bases at V and 4 bases at J; junction bases unmatched: 8. CDR3 length equals 17 residues. DNA of the CDR3: TGTGCCAGCAGTTTAGCGTACCGGGGAGGGCCCACCGGGGAGCTGTTTTTT. It yields the protein CASSLAYRGGPTGELFF.

This clonotype was picked up many times. V usage is TRBV5-6 and J usage is TRBJ2-7; D might be TRBD1 (7 bases). V lost 1 base and J 0 bases, leaving 14 bases between the germline ends. Germline CDR1 SGHDT, CDR2 YYEEEE. The CDR3 extends over 16 amino acids. The CDR3, as DNA: TGTGCCAGCAGCTTGTGGGGCGGGACAGACTCCTACGAGCAGTACTTC. This gives the protein CASSLWGGTDSYEQYF.

At least ten counts were recorded for this clonotype. V is TRBV20-1 and J is TRBJ2-1, with a tentative D call TRBD2 (6 bases). The CDR3 contains 16 residues. Trimming left V 4 bases short and J 0 bases short, with 16 bases between. The germline V gene has CDR1 DFQATT and CDR2 SNEGSKA (reference sequence). In DNA form, the CDR3 reads TGCAGTGCTATAGCCACACTAGCCCTCTCCTACAATGAGCAGTTCTTC. This encodes CSAIATLALSYNEQFF.

This chain uses TRBV12-3 or TRBV12-4 with TRBJ2-2; D remains ambiguous. Trimming removed 3 bases at V and 6 bases at J, with 8 bases between. The CDR3 has 13 amino acids. CDR3 coding DNA: TGTGCCAGCAGTTTTTTAAGATCCGGGGAGCTGTTTTTT. It yields the protein CASSFLRSGELFF.

This clonotype was picked up many times. V is TRBV5-1 and J is TRBJ1-2; TRBD1 matches at 9 bases. The junction had 6 bases not matched to a gene; V was cut back by 2 bases and J by 4 bases. Germline assignment: CDR1 SGHRS and CDR2 YFSETQ. There are 15 residues in the CDR3. The CDR3 nucleotides are TGCGCCAGCAGCTTTAAGGACAGGGGTGGCTATGGCTACACCTTC. It is translated as CASSFKDRGGYGYTF.

Details on this clonotype: A read error may be the cause here, since a much bigger clone is one base away. The chain has TRBV5-1 and TRBJ2-3, with 7 bases matching TRBD2. The CDR3 loop spans 15 amino acids. The germline V gene encodes CDR1 SGHRS and CDR2 YFSETQ. V was pared by 4 bases and J by 2 bases, with 7 bases of the junction left unmatched. CDR3 bases: TGCGCCAGCAGCCCCGGGACTATCTCCACAGATACGCAGTATTTT. Its translation is CASSPGTISTDTQYF.

About this clonotype itself: One base away lies a much larger clone, so this may be a sequencing read error. The J gene is TRBJ2-7, the V gene TRBV4-3; a possible D gene is TRBD1 (6 bases). The CDR3 length is 15 residues. Germline V CDR1 and CDR2: LGHNA, YSLEER. The CDR3 region is CAGSQDRGNYYEQYF. The CDR3 region has the DNA TGCGCCGGCAGCCAAGATAGGGGGAACTACTACGAGCAGTACTTC.

This clonotype was observed many times. This chain uses TRBV4-3 with TRBJ2-2; 10 bases agree with TRBD2. Germline V gene sequence: CDR1 LGHNA, CDR2 YSLEER. This CDR3 contains 17 residues. Trimming took 1 base from V and 6 from J; bases not matched to a gene: 8. The CDR3 reads CASSQVLAGVKAGELFF. CDR3 coding DNA: TGCGCCAGCAGCCAAGTTCTAGCGGGAGTTAAAGCCGGGGAGCTGTTTTTT.

In this sample, this clonotype turned up many times. This chain uses TRBV7-2 with TRBJ1-1; TRBD1 matches 8 bases. J lost 0 bases, V lost 7 bases, and 13 bases had no gene match. Germline values: CDR1 SGHTA, CDR2 FQGNSA. The CDR3 is made up of 17 amino acids. The CDR3 DNA sequence: TGTGCCAGCACCCCTTTTCCGACAGGGGCCATGAACACTGAAGCTTTCTTT. Its translation: CASTPFPTGAMNTEAFF.

This clonotype was seen at least ten times. The V call is TRBV12-3 or TRBV12-4, the J call TRBJ2-1; tentatively, D is TRBD2 (7 bases). CDR3 size: 15 residues. V dropped 6 bases and J dropped 7 bases, with 19 bases sitting between them. CDR3 nucleotide sequence: TGTGCCAGCAGCCGGGGGCGGGAGACTAGAAATGAGCAGTTCTTC. Translated, it gives CASSRGRETRNEQFF.

This clonotype occurred many times. The chain combines TRBV5-1 with TRBJ2-5; 8 bases align to TRBD2. The CDR3 spans 13 residues. Looked up from germline, CDR1 is SGHRS and CDR2 is YFSETQ. Germline trimming cut 7 bases from V and 7 bases from J; bases unmatched to any gene: 9. In DNA form, the CDR3 reads TGCGCCAGCGGGCCGGGACTAGATGTGACCCAGTACTTC. This gives the protein CASGPGLDVTQYF.

The sample holds many counts of this clonotype. The rearrangement joins TRBV5-1 to TRBJ2-5, with 11 bases lining up with TRBD1. J lost 4 bases, V lost 4 bases, and 6 bases had no gene match. Germline V gene data show CDR1 as SGHRS and CDR2 as YFSETQ. The CDR3 totals 15 residues. CDR3 loop: CASSTRDRGIETQYF. The CDR3 region has the DNA TGCGCCAGCAGCACCCGGGACAGGGGGATAGAGACCCAGTACTTC.

This clonotype was detected ten times or more. The gene calls are TRBV5-6 and TRBJ1-5; D gene ambiguous. The CDR3 length is 13 residues. With 4 bases removed from V and 2 bases from J, the gap between germline ends came to 7 bases. Germline CDR1 reads SGHDT; CDR2 reads YYEEEE. Here the CDR3 DNA reads TGTGCCAGCAGCAAAGGACGCAATCAGCCCCAGCATTTT. This gives the protein CASSKGRNQPQHF.

In this sample, this clonotype turned up many times. The chain has TRBV6-1 and TRBJ2-2; no reliable D call. V lost 6 bases, J lost 2 bases, and 10 bases lay in between. There are 14 residues in the CDR3. Germline V gene lookup returns CDR1 MNHNS and CDR2 SASEGT. In DNA, the CDR3 is TGTGCCAGCAGGAGGTTAATCAACACCGGGGAGCTGTTTTTT. It encodes CASRRLINTGELFF.

This clonotype came up many times. The CDR3 nucleotides read TGTGCCATCAGTGAGTCGGGGCGTGAGGTTCATGAGCAGTTCTTC. This gives the protein CAISESGREVHEQFF. The chain couples TRBV10-3 to TRBJ2-1, with D maybe TRBD1 (5 bases). Germline CDR1 and CDR2: ENHRY and SYGVKD. Between the trimmed V and J ends, which lost 0 bases and 8 bases, there was a span of 14 bases. CDR3 size: 15 residues.

This clonotype appeared many times. The chain carries TRBV4-3 and TRBJ2-4; D is possibly TRBD1 (5 bases). The CDR3 runs 17 residues. Germline V CDR1 and CDR2: LGHNA, YSLEER. V was clipped by 1 base and J by 7 bases, with 20 bases between them. The CDR3 is CASSQVPGRAAGNIQYF. The CDR3 nucleotides are TGCGCCAGCAGCCAAGTGCCGGGCAGGGCGGCAGGGAACATTCAGTACTTC.

In this sample, this clonotype turned up many times. The V and J genes are TRBV29-1 and TRBJ2-4; no clear D. This CDR3 spans 12 amino acids. Germline CDR1 and CDR2: SQVTM and ANQGSEA. The ends were cut back, 6 bases at V and 6 bases at J, with 12 bases in the middle. The CDR3 DNA is TGCAGCGTCTCAGGCCCCCCAAACATTCAGTACTTC. It is translated as CSVSGPPNIQYF.

With respect to this clonotype: A much larger clone is a single base away; this may be a read error. The chain links TRBV12-3 or TRBV12-4 to TRBJ2-2; perhaps TRBD1 as D (5 bases). V was trimmed by 8 bases and J by 5 bases, leaving 15 bases between them. This CDR3 contains 14 residues. CDR3 sequence (DNA): TGTGCCAGCTTTTGGCCAGGGCCGACCGGGGAGCTGTTTTTT. Its protein product is CASFWPGPTGELFF.